This entry is about one T cell receptor beta chain. As yet, its antigen is unknown. This sample is part of a study of CD8+CD57+ T cells in acquired aplastic anemia. About the study: On average, sorted CD4+ and CD8+ cells gave approximately 3 ug of DNA. Regarding the study as a whole: Patients had approximately 29 CD8+ CDR3 sequences in common with controls (the shared set). Researchers reported that CD8+ Simpson's diversity was not significantly different in patients versus controls.

Germline V gives CDR1 MNHNS, CDR2 SASEGT. V shed 8 bases and J shed 2 bases, with 16 bases lying between them. The CDR3 length is 14 residues. Profiles of TCR beta VDJ and CDR3 were generated from a genomic DNA template. MiXCR was run by TCRdb on the reads, yielding one entry per CDR3 protein. The table lists under 250,000 distinct CDR3 sequences, 60% to 80% of them singletons, with about three fifths in the top ten. The authors sequenced patients whose flow cytometry had shown CD8+CD57+ cell expansion. No patient had been given any therapy when blood was sampled. The TCR sequence derives from a human donor with aplastic anemia. The chain has TRBV6-1 and TRBJ2-7; D unresolved. The sample consisted of sorted CD4+, CD8+, or CD8+CD57+ T cells (not recorded which) from PBMCs. In DNA, the CDR3 is TGTGCCAGCCGTAAGTCGAACACCCCCTACGAGCAGTACTTC. As protein: CASRKSNTPYEQYF.